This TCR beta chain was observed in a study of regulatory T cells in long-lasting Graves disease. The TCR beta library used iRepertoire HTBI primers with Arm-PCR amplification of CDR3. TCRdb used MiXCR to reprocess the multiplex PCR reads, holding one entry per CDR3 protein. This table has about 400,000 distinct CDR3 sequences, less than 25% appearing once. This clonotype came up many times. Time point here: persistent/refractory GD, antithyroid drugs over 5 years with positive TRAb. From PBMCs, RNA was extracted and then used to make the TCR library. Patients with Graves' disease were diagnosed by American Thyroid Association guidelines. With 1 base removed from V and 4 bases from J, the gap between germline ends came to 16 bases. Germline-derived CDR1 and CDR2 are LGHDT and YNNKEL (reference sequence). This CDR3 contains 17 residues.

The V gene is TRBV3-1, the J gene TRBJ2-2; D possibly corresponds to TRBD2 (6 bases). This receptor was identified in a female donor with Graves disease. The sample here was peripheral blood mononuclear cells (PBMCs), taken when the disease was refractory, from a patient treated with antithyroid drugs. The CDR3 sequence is CASSQATGAVGTGELFF. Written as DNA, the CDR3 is TGTGCCAGCAGCCAAGCTACGGGAGCGGTCGGCACCGGGGAGCTGTTTTTT.